The entry below gives a single T cell receptor beta chain sequence along with its context. The V gene's germline CDR1 is SGHNT and CDR2 YYREEE (reference sequence). Trimming shortened V by 0 bases and J by 3 bases, and 13 bases separated the two germline ends. The CDR3 extends over 15 amino acids. The source of the sample is a study of a mutant IDH1 vaccine in newly diagnosed glioma. About the research overall: It was radiotherapy, temozolomide, or both that patients received previously, with most receiving both.

Specified time point: baseline, week 1 (first vaccination visit). Treatment indicated: pre-vaccination baseline after standard-of-care therapy. The astrocytomas were IDH1-mutant, ATRX-negative, and WHO grade 3 or 4. Here immunoSEQ multiplex PCR was the method, and the copy in TCRdb shows in-frame clones only, minus some. The table lists about 33,000 clones, 75% to 90% of them singletons, with 4.8% in the top ten. This TCR derives from a middle-aged woman with glioma. Here the sequenced sample was PBMCs, taken from a glioma patient treated with radiotherapy, temozolomide or both. The chain joins TRBV5-4 to TRBJ2-7; maybe TRBD1 (6 bases). This CDR3 is CASSLGGTGIYEQYF. CDR3 nucleotides: TGTGCCAGCAGCTTGGGAGGTACAGGGATCTACGAGCAGTACTTC.